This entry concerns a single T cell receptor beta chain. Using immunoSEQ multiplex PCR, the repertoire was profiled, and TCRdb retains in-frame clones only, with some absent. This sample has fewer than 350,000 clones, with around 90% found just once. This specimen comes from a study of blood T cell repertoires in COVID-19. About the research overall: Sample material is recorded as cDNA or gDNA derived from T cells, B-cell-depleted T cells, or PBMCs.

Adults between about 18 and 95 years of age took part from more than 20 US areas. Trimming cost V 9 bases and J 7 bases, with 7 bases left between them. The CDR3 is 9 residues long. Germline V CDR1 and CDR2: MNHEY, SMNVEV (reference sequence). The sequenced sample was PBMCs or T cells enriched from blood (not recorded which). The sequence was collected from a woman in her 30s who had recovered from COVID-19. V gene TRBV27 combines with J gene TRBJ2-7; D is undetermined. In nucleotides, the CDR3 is TGTGCCAGGACTTGGGAGCAGTACTTC. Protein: CARTWEQYF.